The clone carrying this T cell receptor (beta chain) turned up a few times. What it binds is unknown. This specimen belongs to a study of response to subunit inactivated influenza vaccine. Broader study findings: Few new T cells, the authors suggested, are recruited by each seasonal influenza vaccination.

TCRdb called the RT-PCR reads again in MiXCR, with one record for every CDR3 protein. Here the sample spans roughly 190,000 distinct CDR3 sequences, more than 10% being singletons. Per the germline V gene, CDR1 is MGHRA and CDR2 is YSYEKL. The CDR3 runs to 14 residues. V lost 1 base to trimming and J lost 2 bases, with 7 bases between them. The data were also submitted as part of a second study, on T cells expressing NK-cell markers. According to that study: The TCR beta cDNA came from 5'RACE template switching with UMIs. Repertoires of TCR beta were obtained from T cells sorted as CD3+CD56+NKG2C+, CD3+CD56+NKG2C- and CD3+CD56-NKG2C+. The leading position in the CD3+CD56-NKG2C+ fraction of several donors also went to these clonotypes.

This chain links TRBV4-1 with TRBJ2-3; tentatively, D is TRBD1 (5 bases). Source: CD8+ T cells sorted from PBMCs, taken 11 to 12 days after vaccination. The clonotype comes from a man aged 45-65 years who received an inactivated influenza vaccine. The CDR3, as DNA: TGCGCCAGCAGCCAAGTAGGGGACACAGATACGCAGTATTTT. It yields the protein CASSQVGDTDTQYF.